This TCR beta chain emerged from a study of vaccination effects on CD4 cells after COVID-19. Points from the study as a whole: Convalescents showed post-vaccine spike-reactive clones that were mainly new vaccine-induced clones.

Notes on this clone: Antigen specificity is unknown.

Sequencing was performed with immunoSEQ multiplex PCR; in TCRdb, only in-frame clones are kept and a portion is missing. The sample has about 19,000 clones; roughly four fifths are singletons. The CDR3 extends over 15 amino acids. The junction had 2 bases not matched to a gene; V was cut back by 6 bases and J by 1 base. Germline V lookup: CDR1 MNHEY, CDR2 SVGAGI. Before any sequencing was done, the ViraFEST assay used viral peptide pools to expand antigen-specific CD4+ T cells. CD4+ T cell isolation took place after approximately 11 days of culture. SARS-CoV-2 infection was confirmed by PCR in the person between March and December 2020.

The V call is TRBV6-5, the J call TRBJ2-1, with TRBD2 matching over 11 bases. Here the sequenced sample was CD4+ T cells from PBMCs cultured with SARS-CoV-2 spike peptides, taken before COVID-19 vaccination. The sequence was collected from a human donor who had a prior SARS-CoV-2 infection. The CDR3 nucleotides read TGTGCCAGCAGACTAGCGGGAGCTTCCTACAATGAGCAGTTCTTC. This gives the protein CASRLAGASYNEQFF.